The rows below give T cell receptor beta chains drawn from one sample of a study of blood T cell repertoires in COVID-19. Profiling relied on immunoSEQ multiplex PCR, and the TCRdb table lists in-frame clones only, not all of them. This sample yields roughly 56,000 clones, of which about 91% are seen a single time; around 6.5% belongs to the top ten. The sequencing sample was made of peripheral blood. These receptors were taken from a man aged 50 to 60 with active COVID-19. Both conserved end residues are part of each CDR3. A D gene is named only where the DNA matches it firmly. Size values are once, few and many counts, or a class for expanded clones, and some rows have none.

abundance	j_gene	d_gene	len	v_gene	CDR3aa	CDR3nt
-	TRBJ2-5	-	15	TRBV4-1	CASSQGSYTGETQYF	TGCGCCAGCAGCCAAGGATCGTATACTGGAGAGACCCAGTACTTC
-	TRBJ2-1	TRBD2	15	TRBV27	CASSLSGGGRNEQFF	TGTGCCAGCAGTTTATCTGGCGGGGGGCGAAATGAGCAGTTCTTC
-	TRBJ1-3	-	14	TRBV7-8	CASSFYVQSDTIYF	TGTGCCAGCAGCTTTTATGTCCAAAGCGACACCATATATTTT
few	TRBJ2-7	-	15	TRBV7-9	CASSRGGGDIDEQYF	TGTGCCAGCAGCCGTGGGGGCGGCGATATCGACGAGCAGTACTTC
-	TRBJ2-7	TRBD2	15	TRBV4-2	CASSQEAGESYEQYF	TGTGCCAGCAGCCAAGAGGCGGGGGAGTCCTACGAGCAGTACTTC
-	TRBJ2-1	-	14	TRBV21-1	CAGDRDTGYNEQFF	TGTGCCGGGGACCGGGACACGGGGTACAATGAGCAGTTCTTC
-	TRBJ2-3	-	18	TRBV6-6	CASSPWGLGAGRTDTQYF	TGTGCCAGCAGTCCCTGGGGCCTGGGAGCGGGTCGTACAGATACGCAGTATTTT
-	TRBJ1-1	-	12	TRBV28	CASNRGITEAFF	TGTGCCTCTAATAGGGGGATCACTGAAGCTTTCTTT
-	TRBJ2-7	-	17	TRBV5-1	CASSWTGWSEGGYEQYF	TGCGCCAGCAGCTGGACAGGGTGGTCCGAGGGGGGGTACGAGCAGTACTTC
-	TRBJ2-2	TRBD2	16	TRBV9	CASRDPGTSSTGELFF	TGTGCCAGCAGAGACCCCGGGACTAGCAGCACCGGGGAGCTGTTTTTT
-	TRBJ1-2	TRBD1	14	TRBV7-8	CASSTGQLDYGYTF	TGTGCCAGCAGCACGGGACAGCTAGACTATGGCTACACCTTC
-	TRBJ2-5	-	11	TRBV20-1	CSANGYETQYF	TGCAGTGCTAACGGTTACGAGACCCAGTACTTC
-	TRBJ1-3	-	14	TRBV19	CASRRGGSGNTIYF	TGTGCCAGTAGGCGGGGAGGCTCTGGAAACACCATATATTTT
once	TRBJ2-3	-	12	TRBV2	CASSELTSTQYF	TGTGCCAGCAGTGAACTTACTAGTACGCAGTATTTT
-	TRBJ2-5	TRBD1	17	TRBV3-1/TRBV3-2	CASSQDGGQGRGETQYF	TGTGCCAGCAGCCAAGATGGGGGACAGGGGCGGGGAGAGACCCAGTACTTC
once	TRBJ2-1	-	15	TRBV6-4	CASSSQGLGRNEQFF	TGTGCCAGCAGTAGCCAGGGGCTCGGGCGGAATGAGCAGTTCTTC
-	TRBJ2-2	TRBD1	16	TRBV6-4	CASSDQTGGETGELFF	TGTGCCAGCAGTGACCAGACAGGGGGCGAGACCGGGGAGCTGTTTTTT
-	TRBJ1-1	TRBD1	13	TRBV7-2	CASSLTGGTEAFF	TGTGCCAGCAGCTTGACAGGGGGCACTGAAGCTTTCTTT
-	TRBJ2-3	TRBD2	14	TRBV5-5	CASSLVAGRFTQYF	TGTGCCAGCAGCTTGGTAGCGGGGCGGTTTACGCAGTATTTT
-	TRBJ1-2	-	13	TRBV18	CASSLPGSDGYTF	TGTGCCAGCTCACTTCCGGGGTCAGATGGCTACACCTTC
few	TRBJ1-5	TRBD1	15	TRBV2	CASSDYRGGNQPQHF	TGTGCCAGCAGTGACTACAGGGGCGGCAATCAGCCCCAGCATTTT
-	TRBJ2-1	-	13	TRBV11-3	CASSLYPQVEQFF	TGTGCCAGCAGCTTATACCCTCAGGTTGAGCAGTTCTTC
-	TRBJ1-2	TRBD1	14	TRBV28	CASSLRTGGLGYTF	TGTGCCAGCAGCCTACGGACAGGGGGCCTAGGCTACACCTTC
-	TRBJ2-3	TRBD2	18	TRBV18	CASSPGDYSVPSTDTQYF	TGTGCCAGCTCACCGGGGGACTATAGTGTGCCTAGCACAGATACGCAGTATTTT
-	TRBJ2-7	TRBD1	15	TRBV7-6	CASSLDRGVSYEQYF	TGTGCCAGCAGCCTAGACAGGGGAGTTTCCTACGAGCAGTACTTC
-	TRBJ2-3	TRBD2	15	TRBV5-1	CASSLRLAAGDTQYF	TGCGCCAGCAGCTTGAGACTAGCGGCTGGAGATACGCAGTATTTT
-	TRBJ2-5	-	14	TRBV7-2	CASSLELGEETQYF	TGTGCCAGCAGCTTAGAGTTAGGGGAAGAGACCCAGTACTTC
-	TRBJ2-1	-	17	TRBV4-1	CASSPAPSASSYNEQFF	TGCGCCAGCAGCCCCGCCCCTAGCGCGAGCTCCTACAATGAGCAGTTCTTC
-	TRBJ1-4	TRBD1	19	TRBV27	CASSLSGTGLFATNEKLFF	TGTGCCAGCAGTTTATCAGGGACAGGTTTATTTGCAACTAATGAAAAACTGTTTTTT
-	TRBJ2-2	TRBD1	15	TRBV5-5	CASSLRQGVTGELFF	TGTGCCAGCAGCTTACGACAGGGGGTAACCGGGGAGCTGTTTTTT
-	TRBJ1-4	TRBD1	15	TRBV28	CASSPDRVISEKLFF	TGTGCCAGCAGCCCCGACAGGGTTATATCTGAAAAACTGTTTTTT
-	TRBJ2-7	-	13	TRBV28	CASRGYRAYEQYF	TGTGCCAGCAGGGGGTACAGGGCCTACGAGCAGTACTTC
once	TRBJ1-4	-	14	TRBV7-9	CASSLNRGGEKLFF	TGTGCCAGCAGCTTAAATAGAGGGGGTGAAAAACTGTTTTTT
-	TRBJ1-2	TRBD1	14	TRBV19	CASSRGTGNYGYTF	TGTGCCAGTAGTAGAGGGACAGGCAACTATGGCTACACCTTC
once	TRBJ1-2	TRBD1	14	TRBV7-9	CASSLGDRGRGYTF	TGTGCCAGCAGCTTAGGGGACAGGGGGCGTGGCTACACCTTC
-	TRBJ1-1	TRBD1	13	TRBV30	CAWSSDRVTEAFF	TGTGCCTGGTCTTCTGACAGGGTGACTGAAGCTTTCTTT
-	TRBJ2-1	-	12	TRBV25-1	CASSEALGEQFF	TGTGCCAGCAGTGAAGCTCTAGGAGAGCAGTTCTTC
-	TRBJ2-7	-	15	TRBV6-2/TRBV6-3	CASSYSGGGLGEQYF	TGTGCCAGCAGTTACTCAGGGGGGGGCCTCGGGGAGCAGTACTTC
-	TRBJ1-4	-	14	TRBV2	CASSLNRAAAGLFF	TGTGCCAGCAGTCTGAACAGGGCCGCGGCCGGTCTGTTTTTT
-	TRBJ2-7	TRBD1	15	TRBV6-5	CASSRTGGQSYEQYF	TGTGCCAGCAGCCGTACAGGGGGCCAGTCCTACGAGCAGTACTTC